Listed below are T cell receptor beta chains from one sample, sequenced in a study of CD8 T cells in Susac syndrome. MiXCR, run by TCRdb on the immunoSEQ multiplex PCR reads, gives a single entry per CDR3 protein. The sample has around 130,000 distinct CDR3 sequences; roughly 95% are singletons. The sample consisted of CD4+ T cells from PBMCs. The receptors stem from a human donor with Susac syndrome. Both conserved end residues are part of each CDR3. A D gene is named only where the DNA matches it firmly. Clone size, where shown, is once, few, many, or a class for clones that have expanded.

D	V	J	size	CDR3	DNA
.	TRBV7-2	TRBJ1-2	.	CASSLGIDYGYTF	TGTGCCAGCAGCCTGGGAATAGACTATGGCTACACCTTC
TRBD1	TRBV27	TRBJ2-7	.	CASRRGQGNYEQYF	TGTGCCAGCAGACGCGGACAGGGTAACTACGAGCAGTACTTC
.	TRBV7-9	TRBJ2-1	once	CASTNREQFF	TGTGCCAGCACCAACCGTGAGCAGTTCTTC
TRBD1	TRBV19	TRBJ1-1	.	CASSGDRAQNTEAFF	TGTGCCAGTAGTGGGGACAGGGCTCAGAACACTGAAGCTTTCTTT
.	TRBV9	TRBJ2-7	.	CASSVDQGSSYEQYF	TGTGCCAGCAGCGTAGATCAGGGGAGCTCCTACGAGCAGTACTTC
TRBD1	TRBV11-1	TRBJ2-7	once	CASSVRQGAIYEQYF	TGTGCCAGCAGCGTAAGACAGGGGGCGATCTACGAGCAGTACTTC
TRBD1	TRBV29-1	TRBJ1-2	.	CSVTTGAHGYTF	TGCAGCGTCACTACAGGGGCCCATGGCTACACCTTC
.	TRBV20-1	TRBJ1-1	.	CSAPVAGTEAFF	TGCAGTGCCCCCGTTGCGGGGACTGAAGCTTTCTTT
.	TRBV5-1	TRBJ2-1	.	CASSLAPQGDEQFF	TGCGCCAGCAGCTTGGCTCCCCAGGGAGATGAGCAGTTCTTC
.	TRBV30	TRBJ1-1	.	CAWCLISLHTEAFF	TGTGCCTGGTGTCTTATCAGCTTGCACACTGAAGCTTTCTTT
TRBD1	TRBV7-3	TRBJ2-1	.	CASSSQQGASSYNEQFF	TGTGCCAGCAGCTCACAACAGGGGGCGTCCTCCTACAATGAGCAGTTCTTC
.	TRBV30	TRBJ1-1	.	CAWSVRVNTEAFF	TGTGCCTGGAGTGTCAGGGTGAACACTGAAGCTTTCTTT
TRBD1	TRBV3-1	TRBJ2-7	.	CASSPRPTGTYEQYF	TGTGCCAGCAGCCCGCGACCGACAGGGACCTACGAGCAGTACTTC
.	TRBV4-1	TRBJ2-3	.	CASSLGWSGSDTQYF	TGCGCCAGCAGCCTAGGTTGGAGCGGATCAGATACGCAGTATTTT
TRBD1	TRBV25-1	TRBJ2-7	.	CASSDGGTGHYF	TGTGCCAGCAGTGATGGAGGGACAGGGCACTACTTC
.	TRBV20-1	TRBJ2-6	.	CSASLRGAKTGANVLTF	TGCAGTGCTAGCCTGAGGGGGGCTAAGACTGGGGCCAACGTCCTGACTTTC
.	TRBV28	TRBJ2-7	.	CASSLPALQSYEQYF	TGTGCCAGCAGTTTACCCGCCCTCCAGAGCTACGAGCAGTACTTC
.	TRBV5-4	TRBJ2-7	.	CASSHGQSLGQYF	TGTGCCAGCAGTCATGGACAGTCCCTGGGGCAGTACTTC
TRBD2	TRBV5-1	TRBJ2-1	.	CASSLEPAGTSGRGGEQFF	TGCGCCAGCAGCTTGGAACCCGCCGGGACTAGCGGGAGAGGGGGTGAGCAGTTCTTC
.	TRBV3-1	TRBJ2-2	.	CASSQMASPEGELFF	TGTGCCAGCAGCCAAATGGCTAGCCCGGAGGGGGAGCTGTTTTTT
.	TRBV12-3/TRBV12-4	TRBJ2-3	.	CASSFKGADTQYF	TGTGCCAGCAGTTTCAAGGGGGCAGATACGCAGTATTTT
.	TRBV18	TRBJ1-2	.	CASSPTTDPNYGYTF	TGTGCCAGCTCACCGACGACAGACCCTAACTATGGCTACACCTTC
.	TRBV29-1	TRBJ2-5	.	CSVDRGTGETQYF	TGCAGCGTTGACAGGGGCACTGGAGAGACCCAGTACTTC
.	TRBV27	TRBJ2-7	.	CATCSRALGPYEQYF	TGTGCCACCTGTTCCAGGGCTCTCGGCCCCTACGAGCAGTACTTC